A selection of T cell receptor beta chains follows, all from one sample in a study of Ad26.COV2.S vaccination and SARS-CoV-2 variants. TCRdb's table, derived via immunoSEQ multiplex PCR, lists solely in-frame clones and lacks some. The data contain roughly 700,000 clones, 70% to 90% of them singletons. The material was peripheral blood, obtained in a trial of Ad26.COV2.S vaccine versus placebo. These receptors were obtained from a person aged 18-65 years who received the Ad26.COV2.S COVID-19 vaccine or a placebo. CDR3s include the opening cysteine and the closing phenylalanine or tryptophan. A D gene is named only where the DNA matches it firmly. Some rows have no size entry. The others give once, few or many, or a class for an expanded clone.

d_call: TRBD2; v_call: TRBV7-2; j_call: TRBJ2-3; clone_size: -; cdr3_nt: TGTGCCAGCAGCTCGCCAGCGGGGGGCCGCACAGATACGCAGTATTTT; cdr3_aa: CASSSPAGGRTDTQYF
d_call: -; v_call: TRBV28; j_call: TRBJ1-1; clone_size: -; cdr3_nt: TGTGCCAGCAGCCTCACTGAAGCTTTCTTT; cdr3_aa: CASSLTEAFF
d_call: -; v_call: TRBV6-5; j_call: TRBJ1-3; clone_size: few; cdr3_nt: TGTGCCAGCAGTCCCTATACAACCTCTGGAAACACCATATATTTT; cdr3_aa: CASSPYTTSGNTIYF
d_call: TRBD1; v_call: TRBV25-1; j_call: TRBJ2-2; clone_size: -; cdr3_nt: TGTGCCAGCAGTGAATCTCGGACAGGCAGGAACACCGGGGAGCTGTTTTTT; cdr3_aa: CASSESRTGRNTGELFF
d_call: TRBD1; v_call: TRBV5-4; j_call: TRBJ1-2; clone_size: once; cdr3_nt: TGTGCCAGCAGCTTGGGTACAGGGGAACAGGACTATGGCTACACCTTC; cdr3_aa: CASSLGTGEQDYGYTF
d_call: -; v_call: TRBV27; j_call: TRBJ2-7; clone_size: -; cdr3_nt: TGTGCCAGCAGTTTAGCGCAGGGGGGTTACGAGCAGTACTTC; cdr3_aa: CASSLAQGGYEQYF
d_call: TRBD2; v_call: TRBV2; j_call: TRBJ2-3; clone_size: -; cdr3_nt: TGTGCCAGCAGTCTGACTAGCGCGGAGAAGGCAGATACGCAGTATTTT; cdr3_aa: CASSLTSAEKADTQYF
d_call: -; v_call: TRBV7-9; j_call: TRBJ2-1; clone_size: -; cdr3_nt: TGTGCCAGCAGCTCTGCCCCTTCGGGATCGGAGCAGTTCTTC; cdr3_aa: CASSSAPSGSEQFF
d_call: -; v_call: TRBV24-1; j_call: TRBJ2-3; clone_size: -; cdr3_nt: TGTGCCACCAGTGACTCGTGGTTGTGGGACGTCACAGATACGCAGTATTTT; cdr3_aa: CATSDSWLWDVTDTQYF
d_call: -; v_call: TRBV7-2; j_call: TRBJ1-2; clone_size: -; cdr3_nt: TGTGCCAGCAGCTTAGGGACGGCCAACTATGGCTACACCTTC; cdr3_aa: CASSLGTANYGYTF
d_call: TRBD1; v_call: TRBV11-2; j_call: TRBJ2-7; clone_size: -; cdr3_nt: TGTGCCAGCAGCCTCGACAGGGGGCTTCGGTACGAGCAGTACTTC; cdr3_aa: CASSLDRGLRYEQYF
d_call: -; v_call: TRBV19; j_call: TRBJ2-3; clone_size: -; cdr3_nt: TGTGCCAGTAGTGTCTCGGCGGCCACAGATACGCAGTATTTT; cdr3_aa: CASSVSAATDTQYF
d_call: -; v_call: TRBV7-9; j_call: TRBJ2-7; clone_size: once; cdr3_nt: TGTGCCAGCAGCTTAGCGGAGGGAAGGGCCCTCTACGAGCAGTACTTC; cdr3_aa: CASSLAEGRALYEQYF
d_call: TRBD2; v_call: TRBV11-2; j_call: TRBJ2-1; clone_size: -; cdr3_nt: TGTGCCAGCAGCACGGTCGGCGGGAGGGCGCTAAAGAATGAGCAGTTCTTC; cdr3_aa: CASSTVGGRALKNEQFF
d_call: -; v_call: TRBV12-3/TRBV12-4; j_call: TRBJ1-6; clone_size: -; cdr3_nt: TGTGCCAGCAGTTTAGAGGATTCACCCCTCCACTTT; cdr3_aa: CASSLEDSPLHF
d_call: -; v_call: TRBV9; j_call: TRBJ1-2; clone_size: -; cdr3_nt: TGTGCCAGCAGCGTAGCTAACTATGGCTACACCTTC; cdr3_aa: CASSVANYGYTF
d_call: TRBD1; v_call: TRBV11-1; j_call: TRBJ2-3; clone_size: -; cdr3_nt: TGTGCCAGCAGGAAGACAGGGGGCACAGATACGCAGTATTTT; cdr3_aa: CASRKTGGTDTQYF
d_call: -; v_call: TRBV18; j_call: TRBJ2-3; clone_size: -; cdr3_nt: TGTGCCAGCCTGAGCACAGATACGCAGTATTTT; cdr3_aa: CASLSTDTQYF